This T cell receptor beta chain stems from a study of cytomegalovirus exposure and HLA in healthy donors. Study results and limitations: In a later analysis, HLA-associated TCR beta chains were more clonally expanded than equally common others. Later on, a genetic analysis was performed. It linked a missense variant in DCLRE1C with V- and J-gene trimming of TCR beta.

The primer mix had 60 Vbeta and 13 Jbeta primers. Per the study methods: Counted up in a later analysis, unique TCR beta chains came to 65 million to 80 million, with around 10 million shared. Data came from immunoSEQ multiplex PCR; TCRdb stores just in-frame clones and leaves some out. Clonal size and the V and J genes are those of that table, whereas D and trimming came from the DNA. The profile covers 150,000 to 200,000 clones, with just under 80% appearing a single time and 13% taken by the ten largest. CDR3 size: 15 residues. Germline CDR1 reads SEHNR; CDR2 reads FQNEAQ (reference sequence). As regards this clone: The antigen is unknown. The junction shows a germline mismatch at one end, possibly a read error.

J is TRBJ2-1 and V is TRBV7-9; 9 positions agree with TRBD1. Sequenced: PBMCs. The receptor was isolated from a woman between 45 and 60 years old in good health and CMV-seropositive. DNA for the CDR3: TGTTCCAGCAGCCTAACCGGGACAGGGTCCAATGAGCAGTTCTTC. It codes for CSSSLTGTGSNEQFF.